The 19 T cell receptor beta chains below all came from one sample that was sequenced in a study of T cells after posttransplantation cyclophosphamide. Using immunoSEQ multiplex PCR, the repertoire was profiled, and TCRdb retains in-frame clones only, with some absent. There are 20,000 to 25,000 clones in the sample; approximately 73% occur only once, and 0.6% to 0.75% lies in the top ten. The sample comprised memory CD4+ T cells sorted from PBMCs. Source of these receptors: an older woman in good health, CMV-negative, and a related stem cell transplant donor.

The chain is built from TRBV30 and TRBJ2-2; 8 bases are shared with TRBD2. The trim removed 0 bases at V and 5 bases at J, leaving 5 bases unmatched. The germline gives CDR1 GTSNPN, CDR2 SVGIG (reference sequence). This CDR3 is built from 15 residues. In DNA form, the CDR3 reads TGTGCCTGGAGTGTACTGGCTAGCGGGACCGGGGAGCTGTTTTTT. Residues: CAWSVLASGTGELFF.

This chain uses TRBV5-1 with TRBJ2-6, with 9 bases lining up with TRBD2. V lost 4 bases and J lost 2; bases outside the gene matches: 7. CDR1 and CDR2 (germline): SGHRS, YFSETQ. CDR3 size: 17 residues. CDR3 region: CASSRPSGKAGANVLTF. In DNA, the CDR3 is TGCGCCAGCAGCAGGCCTAGCGGGAAAGCTGGGGCCAACGTCCTGACTTTC. Combining the CDR3 with reference TRBV5-1 and TRBJ2-6 gives the whole variable domain KAGVTQTPRYLIKTRGQQVTLSCSPISGHRSVSWYQQTPGQGLQFLFEYFSETQRNKGNFPGRFSGRQFSNSRSEMNVSTLELGDSALYLCASSRPSGKAGANVLTFGAGSRLTVL.

V and J are TRBV2 and TRBJ2-7, with 12 bases aligning to TRBD1. Germline CDR1 reads SNHLY; CDR2 reads FYNNEI. With V trimmed by 6 bases and J by 7 bases, 7 bases remained unmatched. The CDR3 sequence is 14 residues long. As DNA, the CDR3 is TGTGCCAGCAGGGGGACAGGGGGCGCAGGGGAGCAGTACTTC. Translated, it gives CASRGTGGAGEQYF.

The V gene is TRBV5-1, the J gene TRBJ1-2; a possible D gene is TRBD1 (5 bases). Germline assignment: CDR1 SGHRS and CDR2 YFSETQ. Deletions cut 1 base from V and 4 bases from J, with 8 bases between. This CDR3 contains 13 residues. Here the CDR3 reads CASSLQGVYGYTF. CDR3 sequence (DNA): TGCGCCAGCAGCTTGCAGGGTGTCTATGGCTACACCTTC.

This clone rates as medium-sized (0.01 to 0.1%). The chain joins TRBV7-9 to TRBJ2-3; D gene unclear. CDR1 is SEHNR and CDR2 is FQNEAQ in the germline V gene (reference sequence). The CDR3 is 14 amino acids. Trimming took 5 bases from V and 0 from J, leaving 9 bases between them. CDR3 region: CASSPAISTDTQYF. The CDR3 DNA reads as TGTGCCAGCAGCCCAGCGATTAGCACAGATACGCAGTATTTT.

The J gene is TRBJ1-3, the V gene TRBV7-8; TRBD1 aligns across 11 bases. CDR1 and CDR2 from the germline V gene are SGHVS and FQNEAQ. There are 16 residues in the CDR3. V dropped 1 base and J dropped 3; count of bases not matched to a gene: 2. The CDR3 DNA is TGTGCCAGCAGCTTAGGGGACAGGGGGGGTGGAAACACCATATATTTT. This gives the protein CASSLGDRGGGNTIYF.

The chain carries TRBV27 and TRBJ2-5; perhaps TRBD2 as D (6 bases). The DNA end favors TRBJ2-7, so the J call may be wrong. This CDR3 is 15 amino acids long. CDR1 is MNHEY, CDR2 SMNVEV, per germline (reference sequence). The CDR3 loop reads CASSSVAGRSYEQYF. CDR3 DNA sequence: TGTGCCAGCAGTTCCGTTGCGGGAAGGTCGTACGAGCAGTACTTC.

V is TRBV5-1 and J is TRBJ2-3; TRBD2 aligns across 8 bases. This CDR3 spans 15 amino acids. Losses at the gene ends were 0 bases for V and 6 bases for J; bases not matched to a gene: 6. The germline V gene encodes CDR1 SGHRS and CDR2 YFSETQ. The CDR3 bases are TGCGCCAGCAGCTTGGGTAGCGGGAACGTTGATACGCAGTATTTT. Translation: CASSLGSGNVDTQYF.

This sequence joins TRBV25-1 and TRBJ2-1; TRBD2 aligns across 12 bases. Germline CDR1 is MGHDK and CDR2 is SYGVNS. V shed 4 bases and J 6 bases; nucleotides not matched to a gene: 10. This CDR3 spans 17 amino acids. The CDR3 nucleotides read TGTGCCAGCAGTGCTCAAGGACTAGCGGGGATGGGCAATGAGCAGTTCTTC. Encoded protein: CASSAQGLAGMGNEQFF.

The table lists this clone with a few counts. A read error may be the cause here, since a much bigger clone is one base away. The chain has TRBV2 and TRBJ2-1; D gene unclear. CDR1 and CDR2 (germline): SNHLY, FYNNEI. CDR3 size: 11 residues. With 6 bases removed from V and 4 bases from J, the gap between germline ends came to 4 bases. The CDR3 nucleotides are TGTGCCAGCAGCCTGTACAATGAGCAGTTCTTC. This encodes CASSLYNEQFF.

The chain combines TRBV5-6 with TRBJ1-2; the D gene is possibly TRBD1 (5 bases). Germline assignment: CDR1 SGHDT and CDR2 YYEEEE. The CDR3 is 14 residues long. Trimming stripped 1 base from V and 4 bases from J, with 11 bases between. CDR3 amino acids: CASSLRQGFYGYTF. In DNA form, the CDR3 reads TGTGCCAGCAGCTTGCGGCAGGGTTTCTATGGCTACACCTTC.

The genes are TRBV7-9 and TRBJ2-3; 11 nucleotides match TRBD2. Germline-derived CDR1 and CDR2 are SEHNR and FQNEAQ (reference sequence). V shed 2 bases, J shed 3 bases, and the junction held 4 bases outside the gene matches. This CDR3 region has 16 residues. Written as DNA, the CDR3 is TGTGCCAGCAGCTTAACTAGCGGGAGAAGGACAGATACGCAGTATTTT. Protein sequence: CASSLTSGRRTDTQYF.

This chain joins TRBV28 and TRBJ1-5; unclear D gene. Trimming removed 6 bases at V and 5 bases at J, with 14 bases between. The V gene's germline CDR1 is MDHEN and CDR2 SYDVKM. CDR3 length: 14 residues. CDR3 in amino acids: CASSSSVNHQPQHF. The DNA for the CDR3 is TGTGCCAGCAGCAGTTCAGTTAACCATCAGCCCCAGCATTTT.

The CDR3 loop reads CASSPQGADTGELFF. The CDR3 DNA reads as TGTGCCAGCAGCCCTCAGGGGGCGGACACCGGGGAGCTGTTTTTT. The chain carries TRBV7-3 and TRBJ2-2, with 8 bases matching TRBD1. CDR3 size: 15 residues. Germline CDR1 is SGHTA and CDR2 is FQGTGA. V shed 5 bases, J shed 3 bases, and the junction held 5 bases outside the gene matches.

The chain carries TRBV7-2 and TRBJ1-1, with D perhaps matching TRBD1 (6 bases). Per germline, CDR1 SGHTA and CDR2 FQGNSA. This CDR3 has 17 amino acids. Trimming took 1 base from V and 0 from J, leaving 15 bases between them. In DNA form, the CDR3 reads TGTGCCAGCAGCTTAGTCCCCTCGACAGGCGTGAACACTGAAGCTTTCTTT. Its protein product is CASSLVPSTGVNTEAFF.

This clone was counted a single time. V and J are TRBV7-2 and TRBJ2-2, with TRBD2 matching 11 bases. Looked up from germline, CDR1 is SGHTA and CDR2 is FQGNSA. The J segment lost 5 bases and the V segment lost 0 bases, leaving 5 bases of the junction unmatched. The CDR3 length is 17 residues. CDR3 DNA sequence: TGTGCCAGCAGCTTAGCTACTAGCGGGAGTTGGACCGGGGAGCTGTTTTTT. Protein product: CASSLATSGSWTGELFF.

This chain joins TRBV6-5 and TRBJ1-1, with 8 bases aligning to TRBD1. The CDR3 runs 15 residues. Trimming removed 6 bases from V and 7 bases from J; junction bases left unmatched: 13. Germline V lookup: CDR1 MNHEY, CDR2 SVGAGI. The CDR3 spells CASRDSGGVGSEAFF. CDR3 nucleotides: TGTGCCAGCAGAGACTCAGGGGGCGTCGGCAGTGAAGCTTTCTTT.

The chain couples TRBV10-1 to TRBJ2-3; D is perhaps TRBD2 (6 bases). The CDR3 loop spans 15 amino acids. Germline CDR1 is WNHNN and CDR2 is SYGVQD (reference sequence). Trimming pared 3 bases from V and 0 bases from J, leaving 10 bases between. The CDR3 DNA reads TGCGCCAGCAGTGAAAGCGGGTCTAGCACAGATACGCAGTATTTT. This codes for CASSESGSSTDTQYF.

The chain has TRBV18 and TRBJ2-2, with D tentatively TRBD2 (5 bases). The CDR3 sequence is 18 residues long. Per germline, CDR1 KGHSH and CDR2 LQKENI. Trimming removed 0 bases at V and 1 base at J, with 15 bases between. The CDR3 is CASSPPEAQRRNTGELFF. The CDR3 nucleotides read TGTGCCAGCTCACCACCGGAGGCGCAGAGAAGGAACACCGGGGAGCTGTTTTTT.